These T cell receptor beta chains were read from a single sample in a study of blood T cell repertoires in COVID-19. Profiling relied on immunoSEQ multiplex PCR, and the TCRdb table lists in-frame clones only, not all of them. The repertoire holds 200,000 to 300,000 clones, with 65% to 90% as singletons. Sequenced sample: peripheral blood. The receptors were gathered from a man over 45 with COVID-19, enrolled during active disease. Both conserved end residues are part of each CDR3. Each record gives: D gene, J gene, V gene, CDR3 protein, CDR3 DNA. A D gene is named only where the DNA matches it firmly.

d_call: TRBD1; j_call: TRBJ1-1; v_call: TRBV11-2; cdr3_aa: CASSRDRAAEAFF; cdr3_nt: TGTGCCAGCAGCAGAGACAGGGCCGCTGAAGCTTTCTTT
d_call: -; j_call: TRBJ2-3; v_call: TRBV2; cdr3_aa: CATLPTGPDTQYF; cdr3_nt: TGTGCCACCCTTCCTACAGGGCCAGATACGCAGTATTTT
d_call: TRBD2; j_call: TRBJ2-2; v_call: TRBV7-6; cdr3_aa: CASSWTSGGARTGELFF; cdr3_nt: TGTGCCAGCAGCTGGACTAGCGGGGGGGCCAGAACCGGGGAGCTGTTTTTT
d_call: TRBD1; j_call: TRBJ1-6; v_call: TRBV18; cdr3_aa: CASSLQGASSYNSPLHF; cdr3_nt: TGTGCCAGCTCGCTACAGGGGGCCAGCTCCTATAATTCACCCCTCCACTTT
d_call: TRBD1; j_call: TRBJ1-4; v_call: TRBV6-6; cdr3_aa: CASSQTGGSNEKLFF; cdr3_nt: TGTGCCAGCAGTCAAACAGGGGGCTCGAATGAAAAACTGTTTTTT
d_call: TRBD2; j_call: TRBJ2-7; v_call: TRBV28; cdr3_aa: CASSSPAGGFIF; cdr3_nt: TGTGCCAGCTCCTCCCCAGCGGGGGGGTTTATATTC
d_call: -; j_call: TRBJ1-2; v_call: TRBV6-5; cdr3_aa: CASSYSLGGAGGYTF; cdr3_nt: TGTGCCAGCAGTTACTCCCTCGGGGGGGCGGGAGGCTACACCTTC
d_call: -; j_call: TRBJ1-6; v_call: TRBV2; cdr3_aa: CASRGGGNNSPLHF; cdr3_nt: TGTGCCAGCAGGGGCGGGGGAAATAATTCACCCCTCCACTTT
d_call: -; j_call: TRBJ2-3; v_call: TRBV19; cdr3_aa: CASRGLGTDTQYF; cdr3_nt: TGTGCCAGTAGGGGACTCGGCACAGATACGCAGTATTTT
d_call: -; j_call: TRBJ1-2; v_call: TRBV4-1; cdr3_aa: CASSQEGNRQGSLYGYTF; cdr3_nt: TGCGCCAGCAGCCAAGAAGGTAATAGGCAGGGATCCCTCTATGGCTACACCTTC
d_call: TRBD2; j_call: TRBJ2-7; v_call: TRBV11-2; cdr3_aa: CASSLGTSGGRAYEQYF; cdr3_nt: TGTGCCAGCAGCTTAGGGACTAGCGGGGGGAGGGCCTACGAGCAGTACTTC
d_call: TRBD1; j_call: TRBJ1-5; v_call: TRBV19; cdr3_aa: CASSPDRGRLPQHF; cdr3_nt: TGTGCCAGTAGCCCCGACAGGGGGCGGTTGCCCCAGCATTTT
d_call: TRBD1; j_call: TRBJ2-2; v_call: TRBV5-1; cdr3_aa: CASSTLGQGAGGELFF; cdr3_nt: TGCGCCAGCAGCACACTAGGACAGGGGGCTGGCGGGGAGCTGTTTTTT
d_call: -; j_call: TRBJ1-1; v_call: TRBV29-1; cdr3_aa: CSVPTRGGNTEAFF; cdr3_nt: TGCAGCGTCCCCACCCGGGGTGGGAACACTGAAGCTTTCTTT